The entry below describes one T cell receptor (beta chain). The CDR3 sequence is 13 residues long. Germline V gene sequence: CDR1 SGHRS, CDR2 YFSETQ. With 4 bases removed from V and 4 bases from J, the gap between germline ends came to 11 bases. The data are from a study of blood T cell repertoires in COVID-19. Across the study: In each case, the material was cDNA or gDNA derived from T cells, B-cell-depleted T cells, or PBMCs.

Clones were read by immunoSEQ multiplex PCR, and TCRdb kept only the in-frame ones, dropping some. The sample records under 200,000 clones, roughly four fifths being singletons. The sample was peripheral blood. This TCR was sampled from a human donor in a cohort sampled during active COVID-19. V gene TRBV5-1 combines with J gene TRBJ1-2, with D possibly matching TRBD1 (5 bases). The CDR3 loop reads CASSTGTSYGYTF. CDR3 DNA sequence: TGCGCCAGCAGCACCGGGACTTCCTATGGCTACACCTTC.